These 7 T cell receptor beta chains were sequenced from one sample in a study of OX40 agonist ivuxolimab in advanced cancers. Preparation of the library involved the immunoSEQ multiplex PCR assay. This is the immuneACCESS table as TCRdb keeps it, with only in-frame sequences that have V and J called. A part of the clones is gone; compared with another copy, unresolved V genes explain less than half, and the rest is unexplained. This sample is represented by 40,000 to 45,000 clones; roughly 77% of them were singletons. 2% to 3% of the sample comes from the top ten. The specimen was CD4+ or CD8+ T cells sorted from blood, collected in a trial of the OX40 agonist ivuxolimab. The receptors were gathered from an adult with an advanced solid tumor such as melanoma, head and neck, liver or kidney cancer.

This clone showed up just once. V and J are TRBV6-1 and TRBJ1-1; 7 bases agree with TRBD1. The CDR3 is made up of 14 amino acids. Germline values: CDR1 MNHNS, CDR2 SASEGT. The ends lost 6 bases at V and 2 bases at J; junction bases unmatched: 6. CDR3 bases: TGTGCCAGCAGCCTTACAGGGGTAAACACTGAAGCTTTCTTT. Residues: CASSLTGVNTEAFF.

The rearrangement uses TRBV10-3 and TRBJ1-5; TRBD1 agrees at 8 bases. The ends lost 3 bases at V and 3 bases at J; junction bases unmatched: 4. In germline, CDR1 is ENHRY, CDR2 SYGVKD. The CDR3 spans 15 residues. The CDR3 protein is CAISEGQGNNQPQHF. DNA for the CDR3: TGTGCCATCAGTGAAGGACAGGGCAACAATCAGCCCCAGCATTTT.

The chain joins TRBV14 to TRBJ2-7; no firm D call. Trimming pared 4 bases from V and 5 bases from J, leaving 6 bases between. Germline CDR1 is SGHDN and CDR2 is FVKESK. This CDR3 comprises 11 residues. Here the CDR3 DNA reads TGTGCCAGCAGCCCTGGGAACGAGCAGTACTTC. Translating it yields CASSPGNEQYF.

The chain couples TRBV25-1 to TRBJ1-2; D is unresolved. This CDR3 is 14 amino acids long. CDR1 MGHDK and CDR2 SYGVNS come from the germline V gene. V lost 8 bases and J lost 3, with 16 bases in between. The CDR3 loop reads CASSRDLEYYGYTF. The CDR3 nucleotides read TGTGCCAGCTCTCGGGATTTAGAGTACTATGGCTACACCTTC.

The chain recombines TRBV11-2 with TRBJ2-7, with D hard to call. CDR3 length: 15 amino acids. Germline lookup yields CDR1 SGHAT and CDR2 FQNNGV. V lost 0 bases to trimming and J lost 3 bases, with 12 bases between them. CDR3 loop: CASSLDRTWDYEQYF. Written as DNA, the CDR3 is TGTGCCAGCAGCTTAGATCGAACCTGGGACTACGAGCAGTACTTC.

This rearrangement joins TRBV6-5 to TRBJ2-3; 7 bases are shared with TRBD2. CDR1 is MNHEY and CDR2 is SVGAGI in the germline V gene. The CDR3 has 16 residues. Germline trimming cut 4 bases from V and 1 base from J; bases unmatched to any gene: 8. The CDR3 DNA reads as TGTGCCAGCAGTTCCTCTGGGCTAGCGGGCACAGATACGCAGTATTTT. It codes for CASSSSGLAGTDTQYF.

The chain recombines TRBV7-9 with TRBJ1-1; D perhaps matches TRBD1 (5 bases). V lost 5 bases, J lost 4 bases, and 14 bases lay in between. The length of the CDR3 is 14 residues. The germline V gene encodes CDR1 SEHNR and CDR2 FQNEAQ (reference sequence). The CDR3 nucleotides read TGTGCCAGCAGCACGCAGGGAAGGGTCACTGAAGCTTTCTTT. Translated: CASSTQGRVTEAFF.